The 17 T cell receptor beta chains in this list originate from one sample, sequenced in a study of identifying expanded T cells in peripheral blood. Produced via immunoSEQ multiplex PCR; TCRdb's table is partial and in-frame only. The profile shows about 89,000 clones, approximately 90% of them singletons. The sequenced sample consisted of blood. The receptors were sampled from a person between 18 and 70 years old in good health.

V is TRBV7-9 and J is TRBJ2-7; D is ambiguous. The V end lost 6 bases, the J end lost 4 bases, and 16 bases lay between the germline ends. The CDR3 has 14 residues. Germline V gives CDR1 SEHNR, CDR2 FQNEAQ (reference sequence). The CDR3 protein is CASSSSRTNYEQYF. The DNA of the CDR3 is TGTGCCAGCAGTTCCTCACGAACCAATTACGAGCAGTACTTC. Full variable domain (remainder filled in from reference TRBV7-9 and TRBJ2-7): DTGVSQNPRHKITKRGQNVTFRCDPISEHNRLYWYRQTLGQGPEFLTYFQNEAQLEKSRLLSDRFSAERPKGSFSTLEIQRTEQGDSAMYLCASSSSRTNYEQYFGPGTRLTVT.

The rearrangement uses TRBV4-1 and TRBJ2-7, with D possibly matching TRBD2 (6 bases). Per germline, CDR1 MGHRA and CDR2 YSYEKL. The V gene lost 2 bases and the J gene lost 2 bases, with 22 bases spanning the gap. The CDR3 sequence is 18 residues long. The CDR3 region is CASSQLWGDAPSTYEQYF. CDR3 sequence (DNA): TGCGCCAGCAGCCAACTCTGGGGGGATGCACCCAGTACCTACGAGCAGTACTTC.

The J gene is TRBJ1-5, the V gene TRBV7-2; D may be TRBD1 (6 bases). CDR3 length: 16 residues. Per the germline V gene, CDR1 is SGHTA and CDR2 is FQGNSA. V was trimmed by 5 bases and J by 4 bases, leaving 18 bases between them. This CDR3 reads CASSLGGGGLNQPQHF. The CDR3 region has the DNA TGTGCCAGCAGCCTCGGAGGGGGGGGACTGAATCAGCCCCAGCATTTT.

The CDR3 DNA is TGTGCCAGCACCGGGCGGGGAGCTTGGCAGTTCTTC. This sequence encodes CASTGRGAWQFF. The chain links TRBV28 to TRBJ2-1, with TRBD2 as a possible D gene (6 bases). V lost 7 bases and J 12 bases, leaving 16 bases between the germline ends. CDR3 length equals 12 residues. The germline V gene encodes CDR1 MDHEN and CDR2 SYDVKM.

The rearrangement links TRBV7-9 to TRBJ2-7, with 9 bases aligning to TRBD1. CDR3 length: 13 amino acids. V lost 8 bases, J lost 2 bases, and 4 bases stayed unmatched. Germline V gene lookup returns CDR1 SEHNR and CDR2 FQNEAQ (reference sequence). In DNA, the CDR3 is TGTGCCAGCGCCGGGACAGGGCCCTACGAGCAGTACTTC. Residues: CASAGTGPYEQYF.

The genes are TRBV28 and TRBJ2-7; 7 nucleotides align to TRBD2. Per the germline V gene, CDR1 is MDHEN and CDR2 is SYDVKM. V dropped 5 bases and J dropped 8; count of bases not matched to a gene: 12. This CDR3 has 14 amino acids. This CDR3 is CASSPTGLAEQQYF. CDR3 nucleotides: TGTGCCAGCAGTCCAACGGGCCTAGCGGAACAGCAGTACTTC.

CDR3 in DNA: TGTGCCAGTCAGAGCGGGAGGGGCCTTGGGGAGCAGTACTTC. It specifies CASQSGRGLGEQYF. The V call is TRBV2, the J call TRBJ2-7; TRBD2 matches 10 bases. The V and J ends lost 9 bases and 7 bases, in that order; junction bases with no gene match: 12. The germline CDR1 and CDR2 sequences are SNHLY and FYNNEI. CDR3 length equals 14 residues.

The chain uses TRBV25-1 and TRBJ2-1, with D possibly matching TRBD1 (5 bases). From germline, CDR1 is MGHDK and CDR2 SYGVNS. The CDR3 runs to 16 residues. Trimming removed 1 base at V and 5 bases at J, with 15 bases between. The CDR3 loop reads CASSESRARVDNEQFF. The CDR3 DNA reads as TGTGCCAGCAGTGAATCGCGCGCCAGGGTAGACAATGAGCAGTTCTTC.

The J gene is TRBJ2-3, the V gene TRBV7-6, with 10 bases matching TRBD1. Germline CDR1 reads SGHVS; CDR2 reads FNYEAQ. V gave up 5 bases and J gave up 2 bases; unmatched junction bases: 7. CDR3 length: 16 amino acids. The CDR3 reads CASSRDRGFPTDTQYF. The DNA for the CDR3 is TGTGCCAGCAGCCGGGACAGGGGCTTTCCCACAGATACGCAGTATTTT.

CDR3 nucleotides: TGCGCCAGCAGCTTGAGTAGTGGGGTGAACTATGGCTACACCTTC. Its translation: CASSLSSGVNYGYTF. This chain links TRBV5-1 with TRBJ1-2; D not certain. V was pared by 1 base and J by 2 bases, with 12 bases between. The CDR3 sequence is 15 residues long. Germline V gene sequence: CDR1 SGHRS, CDR2 YFSETQ.

This CDR3 is CASSPPIAGGEDTQYF. CDR3 DNA: TGTGCCAGCTCACCCCCAATAGCGGGGGGCGAAGATACGCAGTATTTT. The rearrangement uses TRBV18 and TRBJ2-3; 10 bases map to TRBD2. The germline CDR1 and CDR2 sequences are KGHSH and LQKENI. V lost 3 bases, J lost 5 bases, and 8 bases stayed unmatched. This CDR3 comprises 16 residues.

The rearrangement uses TRBV19 and TRBJ1-1; D is unclear. Trimming cost V 7 bases and J 1 base, with 13 bases left between them. Germline CDR1 LNHDA, CDR2 SQIVND (reference sequence). The CDR3 spans 14 residues. CDR3 loop: CASTPGPGNTEAFF. The CDR3 DNA is TGTGCCAGTACCCCCGGGCCGGGGAACACTGAAGCTTTCTTT.

This clone was recorded only once. Other nucleotide sequences in the sample specify the same CDR3. V is TRBV5-1 and J is TRBJ1-1; D remains ambiguous. Germline assignment: CDR1 SGHRS and CDR2 YFSETQ. This CDR3 comprises 13 residues. V dropped 0 bases and J dropped 2 bases, with 5 bases sitting between them. The CDR3 DNA sequence: TGCGCCAGCAGCTTGGGGCCTAACACTGAAGCTTTCTTT. Encoded protein: CASSLGPNTEAFF.

The chain carries TRBV5-1 and TRBJ1-2, with D perhaps matching TRBD1 (5 bases). Trimming removed 4 bases from V and 5 bases from J, with 18 bases in between. Germline values: CDR1 SGHRS, CDR2 YFSETQ. The CDR3 is made up of 15 amino acids. The CDR3 protein is CASSTLHLGDYGYTF. CDR3 sequence (DNA): TGCGCCAGCAGCACACTTCACTTAGGGGATTATGGCTACACCTTC.

This chain joins TRBV6-1 and TRBJ1-6; D not resolved. CDR3 length: 17 amino acids. Germline V lookup: CDR1 MNHNS, CDR2 SASEGT. The germline V and J ends were trimmed by 1 base and 3 bases, with 13 bases remaining between them. In nucleotides, the CDR3 is TGTGCCAGCAGTGAAGGGGCTTCGGGAGACTATAATTCACCCCTCCACTTT. It translates to CASSEGASGDYNSPLHF.

The gene calls are TRBV6-6 and TRBJ1-6, with a weak D call TRBD1 (6 bases). CDR1 is MNHNY and CDR2 is SVGAGI in the germline V gene (reference sequence). The CDR3 loop spans 13 amino acids. V lost 6 bases to trimming and J lost 9 bases, with 12 bases between them. The chain's CDR3 is CASRPGASSPLHF. The DNA for the CDR3 is TGTGCCAGCAGGCCGGGGGCTAGTTCACCCCTCCACTTT.

This chain joins TRBV23-1 and TRBJ2-7; the D gene is possibly TRBD1 (5 bases). TRBV23-1 belongs to the ORF category, with a function that is uncertain. Trimming left V 0 bases short and J 0 bases short, with 9 bases between. There are 15 residues in the CDR3. The CDR3 DNA is TGCGCCAGCAGTCAATCGGGGCGGAACTCCTACGAGCAGTACTTC. Protein: CASSQSGRNSYEQYF.